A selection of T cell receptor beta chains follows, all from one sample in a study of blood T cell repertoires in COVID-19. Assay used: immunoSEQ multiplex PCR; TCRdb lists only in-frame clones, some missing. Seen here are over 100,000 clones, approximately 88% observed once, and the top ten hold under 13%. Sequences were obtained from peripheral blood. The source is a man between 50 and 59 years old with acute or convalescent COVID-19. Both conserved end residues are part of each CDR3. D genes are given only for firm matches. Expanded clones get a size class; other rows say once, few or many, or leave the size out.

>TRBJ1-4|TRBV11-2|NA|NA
CASSVSRAGLYEKLFF
TGTGCCAGCAGCGTAAGCAGGGCAGGGCTATATGAAAAACTGTTTTTT
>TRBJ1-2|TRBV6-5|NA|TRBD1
CASTPTGGTGYTF
TGTGCCAGCACACCGACAGGGGGTACGGGCTACACCTTC
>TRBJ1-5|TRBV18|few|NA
CASSPPSTSRNQPQHF
TGTGCCAGCTCACCACCGTCTACGTCCCGGAATCAGCCCCAGCATTTT
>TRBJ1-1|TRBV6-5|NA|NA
CASSYAGTNTEAFF
TGTGCCAGCAGTTATGCAGGCACGAACACTGAAGCTTTCTTT
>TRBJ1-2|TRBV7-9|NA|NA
CASSLALGNGYTF
TGTGCCAGCAGCTTAGCGCTCGGGAATGGCTACACCTTC
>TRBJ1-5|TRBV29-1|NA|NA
CSVDATGGGQPQHF
TGCAGCGTTGACGCCACGGGAGGCGGGCAGCCCCAGCATTTT
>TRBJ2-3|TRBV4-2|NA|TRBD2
CASSHRAGVATDTQYF
TGTGCCAGCAGCCATCGAGCGGGGGTCGCCACAGATACGCAGTATTTT
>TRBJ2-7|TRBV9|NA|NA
CASSVGGRGYEQYF
TGTGCCAGCAGCGTAGGAGGACGGGGGTACGAGCAGTACTTC
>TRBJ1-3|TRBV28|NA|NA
CASSFERAYTIYF
TGTGCCAGCAGTTTTGAGAGGGCGTACACCATATATTTT
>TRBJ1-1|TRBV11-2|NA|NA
CASSFELSGAFF
TGTGCCAGCAGCTTTGAGTTATCCGGGGCTTTCTTT
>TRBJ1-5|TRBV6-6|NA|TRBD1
CASSFSGQGADQPQHF
TGTGCCAGCAGTTTCTCGGGACAGGGGGCGGATCAGCCCCAGCATTTT
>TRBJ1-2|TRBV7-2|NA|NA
CASSLAAGGGYGYTF
TGTGCCAGCAGCTTAGCGGCGGGGGGGGGCTATGGCTACACCTTC
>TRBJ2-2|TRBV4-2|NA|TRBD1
CASSQDWTGGNGELFF
TGTGCCAGCAGCCAAGATTGGACAGGGGGGAACGGGGAGCTGTTTTTT
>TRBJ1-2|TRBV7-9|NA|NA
CASSSDRSYGYTF
TGTGCCAGCAGCTCTGACCGGAGCTATGGCTACACCTTC
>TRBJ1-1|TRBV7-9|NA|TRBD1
CASSSGQGVTEAFF
TGTGCCAGCAGCTCCGGACAGGGAGTTACTGAAGCTTTCTTT
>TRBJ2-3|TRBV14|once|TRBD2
CASSQDRRGSFSTDTQYF
TGTGCCAGCAGCCAAGATCGTCGCGGGAGCTTCAGCACAGATACGCAGTATTTT
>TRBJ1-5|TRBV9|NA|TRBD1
CASSAGDRLINQPQHF
TGTGCCAGCAGCGCCGGGGACAGGTTGATCAATCAGCCCCAGCATTTT
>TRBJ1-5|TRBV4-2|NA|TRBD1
CASSQEGTAQLHSDSNQPQHF
TGTGCCAGCAGCCAAGAGGGGACAGCCCAGCTTCATTCAGATAGCAATCAGCCCCAGCATTTT
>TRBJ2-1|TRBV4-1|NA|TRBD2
CASSQVLVAGPVLQFF
TGCGCCAGCAGCCAAGTATTAGTAGCGGGACCCGTTCTGCAGTTCTTC
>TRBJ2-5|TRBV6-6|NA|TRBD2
CASSNQRGGRETQYF
TGTGCCAGCAGTAATCAGCGGGGGGGCCGGGAGACCCAGTACTTC
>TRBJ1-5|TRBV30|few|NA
CAWSTGTLEGPQHF
TGTGCCTGGAGTACCGGGACCCTGGAGGGGCCCCAGCATTTT
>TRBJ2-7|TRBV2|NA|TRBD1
CASSNPGQGARQYF
TGTGCCAGCAGTAACCCGGGACAGGGGGCCAGGCAGTACTTC
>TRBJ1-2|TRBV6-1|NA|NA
CASSERGGQNYGYTF
TGTGCCAGCAGTGAAAGGGGGGGACAAAACTATGGCTACACCTTC
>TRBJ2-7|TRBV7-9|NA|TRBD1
CASGKLDRGDPYEQYF
TGTGCCAGCGGCAAATTGGACAGGGGAGACCCCTACGAGCAGTACTTC
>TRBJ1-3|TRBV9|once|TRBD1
CASSFGTGPVLYSGNTIYF
TGTGCCAGCAGCTTCGGGACAGGTCCCGTCCTTTACTCTGGAAACACCATATATTTT
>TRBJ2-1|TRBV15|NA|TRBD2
CATRSGGSYNEQFF
TGTGCCACCCGTTCGGGGGGCTCCTACAATGAGCAGTTCTTC
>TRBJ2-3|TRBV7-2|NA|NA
CASSSLGLDTQYF
TGTGCCAGCAGCTCACTAGGCCTAGATACGCAGTATTTT
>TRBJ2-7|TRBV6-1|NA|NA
CASSVVGPRTSYEQYF
TGTGCCAGCAGTGTAGTCGGACCGAGGACTTCCTACGAGCAGTACTTC
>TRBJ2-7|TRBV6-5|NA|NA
CASSQDSRGYYEQYF
TGTGCCAGCAGCCAGGACTCCCGGGGGTACTACGAGCAGTACTTC
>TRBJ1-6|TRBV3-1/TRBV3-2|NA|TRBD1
CASSIQGPYNSPLHF
TGTGCCAGCAGTATACAGGGGCCTTATAATTCACCCCTCCACTTT
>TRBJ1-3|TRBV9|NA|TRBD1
CASSVGSGQGVGGNTIYF
TGTGCCAGCAGCGTAGGGTCGGGACAGGGAGTAGGTGGAAACACCATATATTTT
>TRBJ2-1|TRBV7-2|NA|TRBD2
CASLPGLAGNEQFF
TGTGCCAGCCTTCCGGGACTAGCGGGGAATGAGCAGTTCTTC
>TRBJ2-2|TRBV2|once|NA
CASSDGAGPYTGELFF
TGTGCCAGCAGTGATGGGGCAGGACCATACACCGGGGAGCTGTTTTTT
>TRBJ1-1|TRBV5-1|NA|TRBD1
CASSLTGGSTEAFF
TGCGCCAGCAGCCTAACAGGGGGAAGCACTGAAGCTTTCTTT
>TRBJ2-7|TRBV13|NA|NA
CASSLGLRYEQYF
TGTGCCAGCAGCTTAGGCCTCCGCTACGAGCAGTACTTC
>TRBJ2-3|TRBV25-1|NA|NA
CASSEWVGVADTQYF
TGTGCCAGCAGTGAGTGGGTGGGAGTAGCAGATACGCAGTATTTT
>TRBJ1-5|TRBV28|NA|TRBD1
CASSTPDRLNQPQHF
TGTGCCAGCAGTACCCCGGACAGGCTGAATCAGCCCCAGCATTTT
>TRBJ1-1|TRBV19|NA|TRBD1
CASSIQGDTEAFF
TGTGCCAGTAGTATACAGGGGGACACTGAAGCTTTCTTT
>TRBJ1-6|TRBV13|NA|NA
CASSTKRGVRGSPLHF
TGTGCCAGCAGCACCAAACGGGGGGTAAGAGGTTCACCCCTCCACTTT
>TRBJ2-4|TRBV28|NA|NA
CASSLSAGAQGIQYF
TGTGCCAGCAGTTTATCTGCAGGGGCGCAGGGCATTCAGTACTTC
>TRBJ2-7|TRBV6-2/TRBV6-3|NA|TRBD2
CASRYREGLYYEQYF
TGTGCCAGCAGGTACCGGGAGGGCCTTTACTACGAGCAGTACTTC
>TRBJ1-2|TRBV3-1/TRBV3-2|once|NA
CASSREAYYGYTF
TGTGCCAGCAGCCGCGAGGCGTACTATGGCTACACCTTC
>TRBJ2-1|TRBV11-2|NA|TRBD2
CASWGGSSYNEQFF
TGTGCCAGCTGGGGGGGGAGTTCCTACAATGAGCAGTTCTTC
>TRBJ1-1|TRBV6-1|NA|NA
CASSEQGRGLNTEAFF
TGTGCCAGCAGTGAACAGGGGAGGGGACTGAACACTGAAGCTTTCTTT
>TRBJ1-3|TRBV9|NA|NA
CASSPGLAGNTIYF
TGTGCCAGCAGCCCGGGACTTGCTGGAAACACCATATATTTT
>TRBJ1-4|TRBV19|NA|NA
CASSIEGFNEKLFF
TGTGCCAGTAGTATCGAGGGCTTTAATGAAAAACTGTTTTTT
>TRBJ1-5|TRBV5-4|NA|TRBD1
CASSFWTGGNQPQHF
TGTGCCAGCAGTTTTTGGACAGGGGGGAATCAGCCCCAGCATTTT
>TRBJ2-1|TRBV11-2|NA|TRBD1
CASSAGTGSYNEQFF
TGTGCCAGCAGCGCCGGGACAGGGTCCTACAATGAGCAGTTCTTC
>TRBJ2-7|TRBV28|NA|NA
CASRDTTFEQYF
TGTGCCAGCCGGGACACCACCTTCGAGCAGTACTTC
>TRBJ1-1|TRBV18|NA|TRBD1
CASSPQGTGTNTEAFF
TGTGCCAGCTCACCACAAGGGACAGGAACAAACACTGAAGCTTTCTTT
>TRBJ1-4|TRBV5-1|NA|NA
CASSSGGGSEKLFF
TGCGCCAGCAGCTCCGGGGGAGGGTCTGAAAAACTGTTTTTT
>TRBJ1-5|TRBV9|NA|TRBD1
CASSVGTENQPQHF
TGTGCCAGCAGCGTGGGGACAGAGAATCAGCCCCAGCATTTT
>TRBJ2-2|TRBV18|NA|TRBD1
CASSLPGQANTGELFF
TGTGCCAGCTCACTGCCGGGACAGGCCAACACCGGGGAGCTGTTTTTT
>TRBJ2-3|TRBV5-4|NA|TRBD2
CASSLPSGGADTQYF
TGTGCCAGCAGCTTGCCTAGCGGGGGGGCAGATACGCAGTATTTT
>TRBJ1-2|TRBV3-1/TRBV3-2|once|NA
CASSLLGEGSASGYTF
TGTGCCAGCAGCCTCCTGGGAGAGGGATCAGCGAGTGGCTACACCTTC